This TCR beta chain comes out of a study of beta chain features in type 1 diabetes. cDNA synthesis used the whole RNA isolate, giving expressed TCRB sequences. Method: immunoSEQ multiplex PCR; TCRdb's copy keeps in-frame clones and lacks some. The repertoire consists of roughly 250,000 clones, with over 7.5% occurring once and the leading ten covering under 0.045%. This clone occurred a few times. The germline V gene encodes CDR1 LNHDA and CDR2 SQIVND (reference sequence). The CDR3 length is 13 residues. V trimming: 8 bases; J trimming: 2 bases; junction bases outside the gene matches: 4. CD45RO/CCR7/CD25/CD127/CD95/CD27 sorting isolated CD4+ naive, central memory, regulatory and stem cell-like memory cells.

This sequence was found in a woman aged 18-30 years in good health. Sequenced sample: naive CD4+ T cells from blood. The V gene is TRBV19, the J gene TRBJ2-5; 8 nucleotides line up with TRBD1. CDR3 sequence (DNA): TGTGCCAGTCGCAACAGGGGGCAAGAGACCCAGTACTTC. Amino acid sequence: CASRNRGQETQYF. Variable domain in full (rest from reference TRBV19 and TRBJ2-5): DGGITQSPKYLFRKEGQNVTLSCEQNLNHDAMYWYRQDPGQGLRLIYYSQIVNDFQKGDIAEGYSVSREKKESFPLTVTSAQKNPTAFYLCASRNRGQETQYFGPGTRLLVL.